Below are 23 T cell receptor beta chains sequenced from a single sample in a study of blood T cell repertoires in COVID-19. Only in-frame clones appear in the TCRdb table, and some are missing; sequencing was by immunoSEQ multiplex PCR. The sample holds under 55,000 clones, more than 90% seen once. Sequenced: peripheral blood. Receptors originate from a human donor in a cohort sampled during active COVID-19.

V usage is TRBV10-2 and J usage is TRBJ2-7; 8 bases map to TRBD2. Trimming cost V 4 bases and J 4 bases; bases outside gene matches: 3. The CDR3 length is 13 residues. The germline V gene encodes CDR1 WSHSY and CDR2 SAAADI. CDR3 in DNA: TGCGCCAGCAGTGTCACTAGCGGTTACGAGCAGTACGTC. This translates into CASSVTSGYEQYV.

Only a few counts were recorded for this clone. The rearrangement uses TRBV5-6 and TRBJ2-1; TRBD1 is a possible D gene (8 bases). CDR1 and CDR2 (germline): SGHDT, YYEEEE. CDR3 size: 17 residues. V lost 7 bases and J lost 8, with 28 bases in between. Written as DNA, the CDR3 is TGTGCCAGCGGAGCTGGTTTTAGGTGGACAGGGAGGGATGAGCAGTTCTTC. Protein product: CASGAGFRWTGRDEQFF.

The J gene is TRBJ2-1, the V gene TRBV5-1, with a possible D match to TRBD1 (5 bases). CDR1 and CDR2 from the germline V gene are SGHRS and YFSETQ. The V gene lost 0 bases and the J gene lost 9 bases, with 13 bases spanning the gap. The CDR3 has 14 amino acids. The CDR3 reads CASSLAQGRGEQFF. DNA of the CDR3: TGCGCCAGCAGCTTGGCCCAGGGTCGAGGTGAGCAGTTCTTC.

V gene TRBV7-9 combines with J gene TRBJ1-5; tentatively, D is TRBD1 (5 bases). The germline CDR1 and CDR2 sequences are SEHNR and FQNEAQ (reference sequence). Trimming shortened V by 5 bases and J by 6 bases, and 8 bases separated the two germline ends. This CDR3 region has 12 residues. CDR3 coding DNA: TGTGCCAGCAGCCCGGGGGGTCAGCCCCAGCATTTT. The encoded protein is CASSPGGQPQHF.

This chain uses TRBV19 with TRBJ1-2; D remains unclear. Germline values: CDR1 LNHDA, CDR2 SQIVND (reference sequence). The CDR3 loop spans 15 amino acids. V dropped 7 bases and J dropped 0 bases, with 15 bases sitting between them. As DNA, the CDR3 is TGTGCCAGTACCCGAGAGGAGGTTCCTAACTATGGCTACACCTTC. Protein: CASTREEVPNYGYTF.

CDR3 bases: TGTGCCAGCAGCTTTGAACGGGTTACGCAGTATTTT. It encodes CASSFERVTQYF. The chain employs TRBV11-2 and TRBJ2-3; D uncertain. This CDR3 has 12 amino acids. The germline gives CDR1 SGHAT, CDR2 FQNNGV. Trimming removed 3 bases at V and 8 bases at J, with 9 bases between.

This rearrangement joins TRBV3-1 (or the pseudogene TRBV3-2) to TRBJ1-2, with 10 bases lining up with TRBD1. Unmatched junction bases numbered 5, after V lost 2 bases and J lost 5 bases. CDR1 is LGHDT, CDR2 YNNKEL, per germline (reference sequence). This CDR3 has 15 amino acids. The CDR3 loop is CASSQTGTGVYGYTF. The CDR3 bases are TGTGCCAGCAGCCAAACCGGGACAGGGGTATATGGCTACACCTTC.

The chain carries TRBV28 and TRBJ1-4; D call uncertain. Trimming removed 7 bases at V and 2 bases at J, with 5 bases between. There are 12 residues in the CDR3. Germline CDR1 is MDHEN and CDR2 is SYDVKM. This CDR3 reads CASISTNEKLFF. The CDR3 bases are TGTGCCAGCATCTCGACTAATGAAAAACTGTTTTTT. The full variable domain, in which reference TRBV28 and TRBJ1-4 provide the parts outside the CDR3, is DVKVTQSSRYLVKRTGEKVFLECVQDMDHENMFWYRQDPGLGLRLIYFSYDVKMKEKGDIPEGYSVSREKKERFSLILESASTNQTSMYLCASISTNEKLFFGSGTQLSVL.

This rearrangement joins TRBV11-2 to TRBJ2-5, with 8 positions matching TRBD2. This CDR3 has 15 amino acids. J was trimmed by 2 bases and V by 5 bases; bases with no gene match: 7. Germline CDR1 reads SGHAT; CDR2 reads FQNNGV. In DNA form, the CDR3 reads TGTGCCAGCAGCCATAGCGGGGTAGGGCAAGAGACCCAGTACTTC. Translating gives CASSHSGVGQETQYF.

The chain carries TRBV6-2 or TRBV6-3 and TRBJ2-7; 10 nucleotides agree with TRBD1. CDR1 is MNHEY and CDR2 is SVGEGT in the germline V gene. The J segment lost 3 bases and the V segment lost 5 bases, leaving 7 bases of the junction unmatched. The CDR3 is made up of 15 amino acids. CDR3 loop: CASSPGTGAIYEQYF. CDR3 bases: TGTGCCAGCAGTCCCGGGACAGGGGCTATCTACGAGCAGTACTTC.

The V call is TRBV5-1, the J call TRBJ2-7; D not resolved. There are 11 residues in the CDR3. The V gene lost 3 bases and the J gene lost 3 bases, with 4 bases spanning the gap. Germline CDR1 is SGHRS and CDR2 is YFSETQ. The CDR3 DNA follows: TGCGCCAGCAGCTATAACTACGAGCAGTACTTC. Translation gives CASSYNYEQYF. The variable domain in full, with the rest retrieved from reference TRBV5-1 and TRBJ2-7, is KAGVTQTPRYLIKTRGQQVTLSCSPISGHRSVSWYQQTPGQGLQFLFEYFSETQRNKGNFPGRFSGRQFSNSRSEMNVSTLELGDSALYLCASSYNYEQYFGPGTRLTVT.

V is TRBV29-1 and J is TRBJ2-7; 9 nucleotides match TRBD2. With 4 bases clipped from V and 5 bases from J, the junction kept 12 bases outside the gene matches. Per germline, CDR1 SQVTM and CDR2 ANQGSEA. The CDR3 sequence is 15 residues long. In DNA form, the CDR3 reads TGCAGCGTTGCTGGCGGGAGGGCCATCGACGACGAGCAGTACGTC. This codes for CSVAGGRAIDDEQYV.

The chain recombines TRBV14 with TRBJ2-4; 15 bases align to TRBD2. Per germline, CDR1 SGHDN and CDR2 FVKESK. The CDR3 loop spans 18 amino acids. V trimming: 6 bases; J trimming: 0 bases; junction bases outside the gene matches: 6. CDR3 sequence: CASSQGLAGGLAKNIQYF. In DNA form, the CDR3 reads TGTGCCAGCAGTCAGGGACTAGCGGGAGGTCTAGCCAAAAACATTCAGTACTTC.

This chain links TRBV7-8 with TRBJ2-7; 7 nucleotides line up with TRBD1. Trimming cost V 4 bases and J 2 bases; bases outside gene matches: 5. Germline V gene sequence: CDR1 SGHVS, CDR2 FQNEAQ. This CDR3 contains 14 residues. The CDR3 DNA follows: TGTGCCAGCAGCTGGCAGGGGGTTACCTACGAGCAGTACTTC. This translates into CASSWQGVTYEQYF.

The J gene is TRBJ1-6, the V gene TRBV24-1, with 9 bases that match TRBD1. Germline V gene sequence: CDR1 KGHDR, CDR2 SFDVKD. V gave up 0 bases and J gave up 8 bases; unmatched junction bases: 4. The CDR3 loop spans 16 amino acids. CDR3 protein: CATSDLRGTGYSPLHF. The CDR3 region has the DNA TGTGCCACCAGTGATTTGCGAGGGACAGGGTATTCACCCCTCCACTTT.

V is TRBV7-2 and J is TRBJ1-1, with a tentative D call TRBD1 (5 bases). This CDR3 is built from 14 residues. Trimming pared 8 bases from V and 0 bases from J, leaving 13 bases between. Per germline, CDR1 SGHTA and CDR2 FQGNSA. CDR3 coding DNA: TGTGCCAGCCGGGGGAGGCATATGAACACTGAAGCTTTCTTT. Protein sequence: CASRGRHMNTEAFF.

In DNA, the CDR3 is TGTGCCAGCAGTGACAGGATCAATCAGCCCCAGCATTTT. It is translated as CASSDRINQPQHF. The rearrangement joins TRBV6-6 to TRBJ1-5; TRBD1 might be the D (6 bases). Trimming left V 5 bases short and J 3 bases short, with 8 bases between. Germline CDR1 is MNHNY and CDR2 is SVGAGI (reference sequence). CDR3 size: 13 residues.

This chain connects TRBV11-2 to TRBJ1-3; D is possibly TRBD1 (6 bases). The germline V gene encodes CDR1 SGHAT and CDR2 FQNNGV. V gave up 2 bases and J gave up 0 bases, with 11 bases separating them. The CDR3 is 16 residues long. The CDR3: CASSLTGFLSGNTIYF. As DNA, the CDR3 is TGTGCCAGCAGCTTAACAGGGTTTCTCTCTGGAAACACCATATATTTT.

The V and J genes are TRBV28 and TRBJ1-6; 9 bases fit TRBD1. The germline V gene has CDR1 MDHEN and CDR2 SYDVKM. This CDR3 comprises 15 residues. Germline trimming cut 4 bases from V and 7 bases from J; bases unmatched to any gene: 5. This chain's CDR3 is CASSSTGGANSPLHF. CDR3 coding DNA: TGTGCCAGCAGTTCCACAGGGGGCGCGAATTCACCCCTCCACTTT.

The V gene is TRBV20-1, the J gene TRBJ2-2; D possibly corresponds to TRBD2 (7 bases). The CDR3 runs 15 residues. The V gene's germline CDR1 is DFQATT and CDR2 SNEGSKA (reference sequence). The V and J ends lost 3 bases and 8 bases respectively, with 19 bases between them. The CDR3 sequence: CSASAGEGWSGELFF. The CDR3 DNA reads as TGCAGTGCTAGTGCAGGGGAGGGTTGGAGTGGGGAGCTGTTTTTT.

The V gene is TRBV6-2 or TRBV6-3, the J gene TRBJ2-6; D unclear. Per germline, CDR1 MNHEY and CDR2 SVGEGT. The CDR3 covers 18 residues. Trimming cost V 3 bases and J 5 bases, with 20 bases left between them. The CDR3 protein is CASSYSPQVPLWANVLTF. DNA of the CDR3: TGTGCCAGCAGTTATTCCCCGCAGGTCCCTCTCTGGGCCAACGTCCTGACTTTC.

This clone turned up a few times. This chain links TRBV6-5 with TRBJ1-6; 7 bases agree with TRBD1. The length of the CDR3 is 14 residues. Per germline, CDR1 MNHEY and CDR2 SVGAGI. V trimming: 6 bases; J trimming: 4 bases; junction bases outside the gene matches: 3. Written as DNA, the CDR3 is TGTGCCAGCAGCCCGGGACAGTATAATTCACCCCTCCACTTT. Translated: CASSPGQYNSPLHF.

This clone was seen once. The genes are TRBV20-1 and TRBJ1-2; no definite D call. V shed 5 bases and J shed 7 bases, with 11 bases lying between them. Germline values: CDR1 DFQATT, CDR2 SNEGSKA (reference sequence). The CDR3 runs 11 residues. The CDR3 DNA reads TGCAGTGCTCCTCGGACTGTTGGCTACACCTTC. This gives the protein CSAPRTVGYTF.